Sequencing of this T cell receptor (beta chain) was carried out in a study of T cells after yellow fever vaccination. CDR1 is KGHDR and CDR2 is SFDVKD in the germline V gene. The CDR3 has 16 residues. The V end lost 4 bases, the J end lost 7 bases, and 19 bases lay between the germline ends. This clonotype was seen at least ten times. The antigen remains undetermined. Study-wide points: Among all clonotypes, a small share was observed in both CD4 and CD8 compartments.

TCR cDNA was made by 5'RACE template switching, adding a universal primer site and UMIs. MiXCR, applied by TCRdb to the 5' RACE reads, yields one record per CDR3 protein. This sample yields around 500,000 distinct CDR3 sequences, of which 20% to 25% are seen a single time; 16% belongs to the top ten. Sequenced material: PBMCs, taken 21 days after the first yellow fever vaccination. The source is a young man who received the YFV17D yellow fever vaccine. The V gene is TRBV24-1, the J gene TRBJ2-1; D might be TRBD1 (6 bases). CDR3 protein: CATSDQGTSGTNEQFF. Written as DNA, the CDR3 is TGTGCCACCAGTGACCAGGGGACCTCAGGCACGAATGAGCAGTTCTTC.